This T cell receptor (beta chain) was sequenced during a study of cytomegalovirus exposure and HLA in healthy donors. The CDR3 has 15 amino acids. V was shortened by 6 bases and J by 3 bases, with 17 bases between the two germline ends. The germline V gene has CDR1 SGHDT and CDR2 YYEEEE. The PCR made use of 60 Vbeta and 13 Jbeta primers. Using immunoSEQ multiplex PCR, the repertoire was profiled, and TCRdb retains in-frame clones only, with some absent. This sample carries more than 200,000 clones, under 80% of them seen once, and the ten largest clones take 0.2% to 0.25%. The receptor's source is a girl aged 2-10 years in good health and CMV-seronegative. The sample was PBMCs. The chain has TRBV5-6 and TRBJ2-3, with D maybe TRBD2 (5 bases). This CDR3 reads CASTSEGTVTDTQYF. CDR3 DNA sequence: TGTGCCAGCACCTCCGAGGGAACAGTAACAGATACGCAGTATTTT.